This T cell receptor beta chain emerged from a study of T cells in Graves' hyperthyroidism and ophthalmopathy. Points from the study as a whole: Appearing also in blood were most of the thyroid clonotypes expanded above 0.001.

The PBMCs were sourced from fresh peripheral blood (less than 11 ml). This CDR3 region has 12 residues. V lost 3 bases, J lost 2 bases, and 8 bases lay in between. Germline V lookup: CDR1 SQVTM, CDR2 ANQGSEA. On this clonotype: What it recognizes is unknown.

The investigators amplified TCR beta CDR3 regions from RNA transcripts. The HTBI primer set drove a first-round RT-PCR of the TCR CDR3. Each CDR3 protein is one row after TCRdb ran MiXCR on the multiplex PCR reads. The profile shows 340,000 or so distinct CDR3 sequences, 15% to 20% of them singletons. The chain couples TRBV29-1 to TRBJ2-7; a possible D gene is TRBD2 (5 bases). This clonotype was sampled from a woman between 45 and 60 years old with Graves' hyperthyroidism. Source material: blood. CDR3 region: CSVESGPYEQYF. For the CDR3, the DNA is TGCAGCGTTGAGAGCGGCCCCTACGAGCAGTACTTC.